This T cell receptor beta chain was identified in a study of control samples from healthy donors and cancer patients. This clone was observed a handful of times. The repertoire was sequenced with immunoSEQ multiplex PCR; TCRdb's copy has only in-frame clones and lacks some. The sample holds about 130,000 clones; around 94% are singletons and the top ten take 14%. This CDR3 comprises 14 residues. Germline CDR1 is SGHVS and CDR2 is FQNEAQ. After removal of 5 bases from V and 6 bases from J, the junction contained 8 bases not matched to a gene. J is TRBJ2-7 and V is TRBV7-8, with 9 bases fitting TRBD1. The TCR sequence derives from a man between 60 and 75 years old with colorectal cancer. The material sequenced was PBMCs. CDR3 DNA sequence: TGTGCCAGCAGCCCCGGGACAGGGATAAGCGAGCAGTACTTC. Amino acids: CASSPGTGISEQYF.